This T cell receptor beta chain is drawn from a study of blood T cell repertoires in COVID-19. Across the whole study: Researchers got acute and convalescent COVID-19 samples from the United States, Italy and Spain. T cells, B-cell-depleted T cells, or PBMCs provided the cDNA or gDNA that served as material.

Authors' analysis steps: Quantification of nucleated cells was approximated via reference gene primer amplification. Data came from immunoSEQ multiplex PCR; TCRdb stores just in-frame clones and leaves some out. For V, J and clone size, that table is used; D and trimming come from the DNA. Of about 240,000 clones listed, about 90% were seen once; the top ten hold approximately 6.2%. The germline V gene has CDR1 DFQATT and CDR2 SNEGSKA (reference sequence). Trimming left V 3 bases short and J 0 bases short, with 12 bases between. The CDR3 sequence is 14 residues long. V is TRBV20-1 and J is TRBJ2-7; D is undetermined. The clonotype comes from a man aged 55 to 69 with acute or convalescent COVID-19. The sample taken for sequencing was peripheral blood. CDR3 region: CSASPFTGSYEQYF. CDR3 sequence (DNA): TGCAGTGCTAGTCCATTCACTGGCTCCTACGAGCAGTACTTC.